These 27 T cell receptor beta chains originate from one sample sequenced in a study of cytomegalovirus exposure and HLA in healthy donors. With 60 Vbeta and 13 Jbeta primers, the PCR was carried out. Clones were read by immunoSEQ multiplex PCR, and TCRdb kept only the in-frame ones, dropping some. The data contain about 160,000 clones, approximately 78% of them singletons. Material: PBMCs. These receptors all stem from a young woman in good health and CMV-seronegative.

The chain carries TRBV2 and TRBJ2-5; D not certain. Germline V CDR1 and CDR2: SNHLY, FYNNEI. The CDR3 covers 14 residues. V was trimmed by 5 bases and J by 2 bases, leaving 12 bases between them. In DNA, the CDR3 is TGTGCCAGCAGTTACAGAGCACTTCAAGAGACCCAGTACTTC. Encoded protein: CASSYRALQETQYF.

The rearrangement uses TRBV4-2 and TRBJ1-6, with 9 bases lining up with TRBD1. Trimming at V came to 4 bases and at J to 0 bases, leaving 19 bases not matched to a gene. The CDR3 runs to 22 residues. Germline V gives CDR1 LGHNA, CDR2 YNFKEQ. The CDR3 bases are TGTGCCAGCAGCCCCAGGGGGACCGGGACAGGGTTCCCTAGCTCCTATAATTCACCCCTCCACTTT. It translates to CASSPRGTGTGFPSSYNSPLHF.

V is TRBV6-6 and J is TRBJ2-1, with D unclear. The V gene's germline CDR1 is MNHNY and CDR2 SVGAGI (reference sequence). The CDR3 has 14 residues. The V end was cut by 6 bases, the J end by 0 bases, with 9 bases between. The CDR3 here is CASSPMSSYNEQFF. The CDR3 DNA reads as TGTGCCAGCAGCCCCATGAGCTCCTACAATGAGCAGTTCTTC.

This chain uses TRBV5-4 with TRBJ2-7; TRBD2 matches 11 bases. Trimming took 0 bases from V and 2 from J; bases not matched to a gene: 4. In germline, CDR1 is SGHNT, CDR2 YYREEE (reference sequence). This CDR3 is built from 16 residues. The CDR3 spells CASSLDSSGGPYEQYF. As DNA, the CDR3 is TGTGCCAGCAGCTTGGATTCTAGCGGGGGGCCCTACGAGCAGTACTTC. Together with reference TRBV5-4 and TRBJ2-7, the CDR3 gives the full variable domain: ETGVTQSPTHLIKTRGQQVTLRCSSQSGHNTVSWYQQALGQGPQFIFQYYREEENGRGNFPPRFSGLQFPNYSSELNVNALELDDSALYLCASSLDSSGGPYEQYFGPGTRLTVT.

As DNA, the CDR3 is TGTGCCAGCTCACCCTTCGGGTCTGACAATGAAAAACTGTTTTTT. It yields the protein CASSPFGSDNEKLFF. This chain links TRBV18 with TRBJ1-4; no clear D gene. CDR1 and CDR2 from the germline V gene are KGHSH and LQKENI. The length of the CDR3 is 15 residues. V was clipped by 3 bases and J by 5 bases, with 13 bases between them.

V is TRBV9 and J is TRBJ2-7; 11 bases are shared with TRBD2. In germline, CDR1 is SGDLS, CDR2 YYNGEE. The junction had 2 bases not matched to a gene; V was cut back by 3 bases and J by 0 bases. This CDR3 is 15 amino acids long. The CDR3 loop is CASSAGLAASYEQYF. The DNA of the CDR3 is TGTGCCAGCAGCGCGGGACTAGCGGCCTCCTACGAGCAGTACTTC.

The V gene is TRBV2, the J gene TRBJ2-7; D remains unclear. The CDR3 is 13 residues long. V lost 2 bases and J lost 6, with 11 bases in between. Germline CDR1 and CDR2: SNHLY and FYNNEI. In nucleotides, the CDR3 is TGTGCCAGCAGTGAATCGTCATCTATCGAGCAGTACTTC. Its translation: CASSESSSIEQYF.

The rearrangement uses TRBV7-6 and TRBJ1-1; the D gene is possibly TRBD1 (6 bases). Per germline, CDR1 SGHVS and CDR2 FNYEAQ. The CDR3 is made up of 16 amino acids. The germline V and J ends were trimmed by 1 base and 0 bases, with 12 bases remaining between them. In DNA, the CDR3 is TGTGCCAGCAGCTTAGACCCGCAGGGGATGAACACTGAAGCTTTCTTT. This codes for CASSLDPQGMNTEAFF.

The rearrangement links TRBV9 to TRBJ2-1; a possible D gene is TRBD2 (5 bases). Trimming cost V 0 bases and J 2 bases, with 6 bases left between them. The CDR3 loop spans 14 amino acids. CDR1 is SGDLS and CDR2 is YYNGEE in the germline V gene. The CDR3 protein is CASSVAGAYNEQFF. The DNA of the CDR3 is TGTGCCAGCAGCGTAGCCGGGGCCTACAATGAGCAGTTCTTC.

On this clone: Its ends do not fully match the called genes, so a read error is possible. This rearrangement joins TRBV11-2 to TRBJ1-1; D is undetermined. Germline CDR1 is SGHAT and CDR2 is FQNNGV. The CDR3 consists of 14 residues. The CDR3 loop reads CASSLDRLAQKRGF. The CDR3 bases are TGTGCCAGCAGCTTAGATCGCCTGGCCCAGAAGCGTGGCTTT.

This chain connects TRBV27 to TRBJ2-3; possibly TRBD1 for D (5 bases). This CDR3 region has 20 residues. CDR1 MNHEY and CDR2 SMNVEV come from the germline V gene (reference sequence). Between the trimmed V and J ends, which lost 2 bases and 0 bases, there was a span of 24 bases. CDR3 protein: CASSLGQGAGPIISTDTQYF. CDR3 nucleotides: TGTGCCAGCAGTTTAGGGCAAGGAGCAGGGCCAATAATTAGCACAGATACGCAGTATTTT.

The rearrangement uses TRBV4-1 and TRBJ2-2, with TRBD1 as a possible D gene (6 bases). Germline V gene sequence: CDR1 MGHRA, CDR2 YSYEKL. CDR3 size: 19 residues. The V end was cut by 3 bases, the J end by 5 bases, with 25 bases between. The CDR3 DNA sequence: TGCGCCAGCAGCCAGCCGAGACTAACAGGGAGAGGGGCGACCGGGGAGCTGTTTTTT. It yields the protein CASSQPRLTGRGATGELFF.

This clone turned up a few times. The chain uses TRBV5-1 and TRBJ2-3, with a weak D call TRBD2 (6 bases). V gave up 9 bases and J gave up 6 bases, with 23 bases separating them. The CDR3 covers 15 residues. Germline V lookup: CDR1 SGHRS, CDR2 YFSETQ. The CDR3 DNA reads TGCGCCACCGGAAGCGGAGCGGGCCCATTCGATACGCAGTATTTT. Its protein is CATGSGAGPFDTQYF.

The gene calls are TRBV4-1 and TRBJ2-7; 10 nucleotides match TRBD2. Germline V gene sequence: CDR1 MGHRA, CDR2 YSYEKL. Trimming removed 2 bases from V and 6 bases from J; junction bases left unmatched: 10. The CDR3 spans 16 residues. CDR3 protein: CASSQNLAGEGSEQYF. As DNA, the CDR3 is TGCGCCAGCAGCCAAAACCTAGCGGGAGAGGGTTCCGAGCAGTACTTC.

This chain uses TRBV5-5 with TRBJ2-2, with 14 bases that match TRBD2. Germline-derived CDR1 and CDR2 are SGHKS and YYEKEE (reference sequence). Losses at the gene ends were 4 bases for V and 0 bases for J; bases not matched to a gene: 2. The CDR3 runs 17 residues. The DNA for the CDR3 is TGTGCCAGCAGCCAGGGACTAGCGGGAGCGAACACCGGGGAGCTGTTTTTT. Protein: CASSQGLAGANTGELFF.

On this clone itself: Its ends do not fully match the called genes, so a read error is possible. This chain connects TRBV7-7 to TRBJ2-7, with D perhaps TRBD2 (5 bases). Germline lookup yields CDR1 SSHAT and CDR2 FNYEAQ (reference sequence). The CDR3 loop spans 14 amino acids. The DNA of the CDR3 is TGTGCTAGCAGCCCCGAGGTAGGGAGCTACGAGCAGTACTTC. Translated, it gives CASSPEVGSYEQYF. The full variable domain, its missing parts supplied by reference TRBV7-7 and TRBJ2-7, is GAGVSQSPRYKVTKRGQDVTLRCDPISSHATLYWYQQALGQGPEFLTYFNYEAQPDKSGLPSDRFSAERPEGSISTLTIQRTEQRDSAMYRCASSPEVGSYEQYFGPGTRLTVT.

The genes are TRBV2 and TRBJ1-4, with D hard to call. V gave up 6 bases and J gave up 6 bases, with 20 bases separating them. Germline assignment: CDR1 SNHLY and CDR2 FYNNEI. The CDR3 consists of 16 residues. CDR3 sequence: CASSLRVGNSDEKLFF. CDR3 nucleotide sequence: TGTGCCAGCAGCCTAAGGGTCGGGAATAGTGATGAAAAACTGTTTTTT.

Turning to this clone: Germline is not matched at one junction end, which may reflect a read error. The chain has TRBV7-7 and TRBJ2-5, with 11 nucleotides matching TRBD1. Germline CDR1 SSHAT, CDR2 FNYEAQ (reference sequence). The CDR3 consists of 16 residues. The CDR3 bases are TGTGCTAGCAGCTCCTCCCCGGGACAGGGGGAAGAGACCCAGTACTTC. Translating it yields CASSSSPGQGEETQYF.

CDR3 bases: TGTGCCAGCAGCCTTCAACAGGGGACCATGAACACTGAAGCTTTCTTT. It translates to CASSLQQGTMNTEAFF. The V gene is TRBV27, the J gene TRBJ1-1; 7 positions agree with TRBD1. CDR1 and CDR2 from the germline V gene are MNHEY and SMNVEV (reference sequence). Trimming cost V 6 bases and J 0 bases; bases outside gene matches: 10. This CDR3 is 16 amino acids long.

This clone was seen only a few times. CDR3 region: CASSGPGLAGGFTDTQYF. In nucleotides, the CDR3 is TGTGCCAGCAGTGGCCCAGGACTAGCGGGAGGGTTCACAGATACGCAGTATTTT. The chain joins TRBV2 to TRBJ2-3, with 15 bases lining up with TRBD2. The germline CDR1 and CDR2 sequences are SNHLY and FYNNEI. This CDR3 spans 18 amino acids. Trimming cost V 4 bases and J 2 bases; bases outside gene matches: 7.

The chain uses TRBV7-9 and TRBJ2-2, with D hard to call. V was cut by 4 bases and J by 4 bases, with 7 bases left in between. The CDR3 has 13 residues. Germline CDR1 is SEHNR and CDR2 is FQNEAQ (reference sequence). The CDR3 is CASSSQSTGELFF. DNA of the CDR3: TGTGCCAGCAGCTCACAGAGCACCGGGGAGCTGTTTTTT. The whole variable domain, filled in from reference TRBV7-9 and TRBJ2-2, reads DTGVSQNPRHKITKRGQNVTFRCDPISEHNRLYWYRQTLGQGPEFLTYFQNEAQLEKSRLLSDRFSAERPKGSFSTLEIQRTEQGDSAMYLCASSSQSTGELFFGEGSRLTVL.

The rearrangement uses TRBV19 and TRBJ1-6, with 8 bases lining up with TRBD1. With V trimmed by 5 bases and J by 7 bases, 4 bases remained unmatched. The germline CDR1 and CDR2 sequences are LNHDA and SQIVND (reference sequence). The length of the CDR3 is 14 residues. CDR3 coding DNA: TGTGCCAGTAGTCAAGGACAGGGCAATTCACCCCTCCACTTT. This sequence encodes CASSQGQGNSPLHF.

The rearrangement joins TRBV19 to TRBJ2-2; possible D gene TRBD2, 7 bases. This CDR3 is 13 amino acids long. V was clipped by 9 bases and J by 2 bases, with 10 bases between them. The germline gives CDR1 LNHDA, CDR2 SQIVND (reference sequence). CDR3 nucleotide sequence: TGTGCCAGCGGGGGGCCTAACACCGGGGAGCTGTTTTTT. Residues: CASGGPNTGELFF.

There are a few counts of this clone. The sample holds other DNA sequences that translate to the same CDR3. The chain is built from TRBV29-1 and TRBJ2-2, with 7 bases lining up with TRBD2. V shed 1 base, J shed 10 bases, and the junction held 6 bases outside the gene matches. This CDR3 is 13 amino acids long. CDR1 is SQVTM and CDR2 is ANQGSEA in the germline V gene. CDR3 amino acids: CSVEGAGAAELFF. Here the CDR3 DNA reads TGCAGCGTTGAAGGGGCGGGAGCCGCGGAGCTGTTTTTT.

The V call is TRBV5-4, the J call TRBJ1-6; TRBD1 agrees at 8 bases. Unmatched junction bases numbered 7, after V lost 2 bases and J lost 9 bases. Per germline, CDR1 SGHNT and CDR2 YYREEE (reference sequence). CDR3 length: 15 residues. The CDR3 here is CASSFADREGSPLHF. The CDR3 DNA is TGTGCCAGCAGCTTCGCGGACAGGGAGGGTTCACCCCTCCACTTT.

This clone was observed a few times. The chain recombines TRBV7-8 with TRBJ1-2; weak D call: TRBD1 (5 bases). The germline gives CDR1 SGHVS, CDR2 FQNEAQ. The CDR3 contains 16 residues. V was clipped by 5 bases and J by 2 bases, with 18 bases between them. CDR3 sequence (DNA): TGTGCCAGCAGCACCATCCTGGGTGGGGCCAACTATGGCTACACCTTC. Its protein is CASSTILGGANYGYTF.

The chain joins TRBV6-1 to TRBJ2-5, with TRBD2 matching over 15 bases. This CDR3 is built from 19 residues. V was pared by 4 bases and J by 1 base, with 10 bases of the junction left unmatched. In germline, CDR1 is MNHNS, CDR2 SASEGT. The CDR3: CASSGRTSGGAGPQETQYF. The CDR3, as DNA: TGTGCCAGCAGTGGACGGACTAGCGGGGGGGCGGGGCCCCAAGAGACCCAGTACTTC.